The 25 T cell receptor beta chains listed next were all sequenced from one sample in a study of cytomegalovirus exposure and HLA in healthy donors. The table came from immunoSEQ multiplex PCR; TCRdb's copy has only in-frame clones and leaves some out. The table shows under 350,000 clones, with about 86% occurring only once. Material for sequencing was PBMCs. These receptors all come from a woman aged 18-35 years in good health and CMV-seronegative.

The chain employs TRBV30 and TRBJ1-4; D unresolved. CDR3 length: 13 residues. CDR1 is GTSNPN, CDR2 SVGIG, per germline (reference sequence). With 2 bases removed from V and 4 bases from J, the gap between germline ends came to 8 bases. The CDR3 DNA is TGTGCCTGGAGTAGAGGATATAATGAAAAACTGTTTTTT. Translating it yields CAWSRGYNEKLFF.

The rearrangement uses TRBV7-9 and TRBJ1-1; tentative D call: TRBD1 (5 bases). Germline V gene sequence: CDR1 SEHNR, CDR2 FQNEAQ (reference sequence). Trimming pared 5 bases from V and 5 bases from J, leaving 12 bases between. This CDR3 has 13 residues. CDR3 loop: CASSQGQLTEAFF. The CDR3 nucleotides read TGTGCCAGCAGCCAGGGCCAGCTGACTGAAGCTTTCTTT.

The chain is built from TRBV27 and TRBJ1-2; 8 positions match TRBD1. The CDR3 length is 13 residues. Germline V gene lookup returns CDR1 MNHEY and CDR2 SMNVEV (reference sequence). V dropped 4 bases and J dropped 6; count of bases not matched to a gene: 4. CDR3 sequence reads: CASSSDRVHGYTF. The DNA of the CDR3 is TGTGCCAGCAGTTCGGACAGGGTACATGGCTACACCTTC.

CDR3 coding DNA: TGTGCCAGCAGTTTAATTGGGACTAGCGGGAGCATGTACTACGAGCAGTACTTC. It encodes CASSLIGTSGSMYYEQYF. This chain links TRBV27 with TRBJ2-7; 14 bases agree with TRBD2. Losses at the gene ends were 2 bases for V and 3 bases for J; bases not matched to a gene: 9. CDR1 is MNHEY, CDR2 SMNVEV, per germline (reference sequence). The CDR3 has 18 amino acids.

This clone came up once. The V and J genes are TRBV19 and TRBJ1-2, with 9 bases matching TRBD1. Unmatched junction bases numbered 9, after V lost 5 bases and J lost 5 bases. Germline CDR1 is LNHDA and CDR2 is SQIVND (reference sequence). The CDR3 sequence is 15 residues long. The CDR3 reads CASSVGQGLNYGYTF. The DNA of the CDR3 is TGTGCCAGTAGTGTGGGACAGGGATTAAATTATGGCTACACCTTC.

This chain links TRBV15 with TRBJ1-2, with TRBD1 matching over 9 bases. The CDR3 loop spans 15 amino acids. The germline V gene encodes CDR1 LNHNV and CDR2 YYDKDF (reference sequence). V was clipped by 3 bases and J by 4 bases; unmatched bases: 6. The CDR3 DNA reads TGTGCCACCAGCAGGGACAGGGGAGAAACCTATGGCTACACCTTC. Translated, it gives CATSRDRGETYGYTF.

The chain carries TRBV7-2 and TRBJ1-3; 8 bases line up with TRBD1. The germline gives CDR1 SGHTA, CDR2 FQGNSA. V dropped 5 bases and J dropped 0; count of bases not matched to a gene: 3. The CDR3 consists of 15 residues. CDR3 in DNA: TGTGCCAGCAGCAGGGACAGGAGCTCTGGAAACACCATATATTTT. Translated: CASSRDRSSGNTIYF.

This chain uses TRBV28 with TRBJ1-2; D remains ambiguous. Trimming took off 5 bases at V and 13 bases at J, with 23 bases between the two ends. Germline assignment: CDR1 MDHEN and CDR2 SYDVKM. The CDR3 consists of 14 residues. The CDR3 DNA follows: TGTGCCAGCAGTAGAGGAGGGCCTCCCGCAGCGGGCACCTTC. Its protein is CASSRGGPPAAGTF.

The V gene is TRBV11-3, the J gene TRBJ2-7; D call uncertain. Trimming cost V 0 bases and J 5 bases, with 11 bases left between them. This CDR3 is 14 amino acids long. Germline V gene lookup returns CDR1 SGHNT and CDR2 YENEEA. Here the CDR3 DNA reads TGTGCCAGCAGCTTAGAAGGCAGAGAGGACGAGCAGTACTTC. Its translation is CASSLEGREDEQYF.

The rearrangement links TRBV7-7 to TRBJ2-7; tentatively, D is TRBD1 (6 bases). Germline V lookup: CDR1 SSHAT, CDR2 FNYEAQ (reference sequence). Trimming removed 4 bases at V and 7 bases at J, with 14 bases between. The length of the CDR3 is 13 residues. CDR3 bases: TGTGCCAGCAGCTCTGGACAGTCCGGGGAGCAGTACTTC. The encoded protein is CASSSGQSGEQYF.

V and J are TRBV19 and TRBJ2-3; D is undetermined. Germline CDR1 and CDR2: LNHDA and SQIVND (reference sequence). The CDR3 has 10 amino acids. The V end lost 9 bases, the J end lost 3 bases, and 4 bases lay between the germline ends. CDR3 bases: TGTGCCAGCGGGACAGATACGCAGTATTTT. It specifies CASGTDTQYF.

The chain has TRBV7-3 and TRBJ2-1, with TRBD1 matching 11 bases. Trimming cost V 3 bases and J 7 bases; bases outside gene matches: 5. The length of the CDR3 is 15 residues. Germline V CDR1 and CDR2: SGHTA, FQGTGA. For the CDR3, the DNA is TGTGCCAGCAGCTTCGCCGGGACAGGGGGAAATGAGCAGTTCTTC. It specifies CASSFAGTGGNEQFF.

The chain recombines TRBV2 with TRBJ2-5, with TRBD2 as a possible D gene (5 bases). Germline V gene sequence: CDR1 SNHLY, CDR2 FYNNEI. Trimming stripped 6 bases from V and 2 bases from J, with 16 bases between. The CDR3 extends over 15 amino acids. CDR3 region: CASRGLRVQQETQYF. Here the CDR3 DNA reads TGTGCCAGCAGGGGCCTGCGGGTCCAGCAAGAGACCCAGTACTTC.

The V and J genes are TRBV7-6 and TRBJ2-1; TRBD2 matches 7 bases. Germline assignment: CDR1 SGHVS and CDR2 FNYEAQ. The CDR3 runs 16 residues. V gave up 5 bases and J gave up 5 bases; unmatched junction bases: 12. CDR3 loop: CASSPPSPAGNNEQFF. CDR3 DNA: TGTGCCAGCAGCCCCCCAAGCCCAGCGGGAAACAATGAGCAGTTCTTC.

This clone was detected only a few times. The chain joins TRBV2 to TRBJ1-2, with D unclear. With 1 base removed from V and 6 bases from J, the gap between germline ends came to 9 bases. The CDR3 has 13 residues. Germline CDR1 is SNHLY and CDR2 is FYNNEI. CDR3 nucleotide sequence: TGTGCCAGCAGTGAAGGAGTCCTGGATGGCTACACCTTC. Protein: CASSEGVLDGYTF.

V usage is TRBV27 and J usage is TRBJ2-1; 8 nucleotides align to TRBD1. Losses at the gene ends were 6 bases for V and 0 bases for J; bases not matched to a gene: 13. The germline V gene encodes CDR1 MNHEY and CDR2 SMNVEV (reference sequence). The CDR3 covers 18 residues. CDR3 nucleotides: TGTGCCAGCAGCCGGCGGCCAGGGGGCTGGGGCTCCTACAATGAGCAGTTCTTC. Encoded protein: CASSRRPGGWGSYNEQFF.

This chain uses TRBV4-1 with TRBJ1-1, with D perhaps TRBD1 (5 bases). V lost 4 bases, J lost 0 bases, and 12 bases lay in between. The CDR3 covers 15 residues. Germline V gene data show CDR1 as MGHRA and CDR2 as YSYEKL. Here the CDR3 reads CASSLSRTLNTEAFF. The CDR3, as DNA: TGCGCCAGCAGCCTCTCCCGGACATTGAACACTGAAGCTTTCTTT.

The V and J genes are TRBV27 and TRBJ2-7, with unresolved D. Germline V gives CDR1 MNHEY, CDR2 SMNVEV (reference sequence). The V end was cut by 0 bases, the J end by 1 base, with 7 bases between. There are 14 residues in the CDR3. The CDR3 loop reads CASSLSRVSYEQYF. In DNA form, the CDR3 reads TGTGCCAGCAGTTTATCCCGGGTATCCTACGAGCAGTACTTC.

In nucleotides, the CDR3 is TGTGCCAGTAGTGGGACAGGGCGAGAGACCCAGTACTTC. Protein sequence: CASSGTGRETQYF. The gene calls are TRBV19 and TRBJ2-5, with 9 bases matching TRBD1. J gave up 4 bases and V 5 bases, and 2 bases lay outside the gene matches. CDR3 length: 13 amino acids. The V gene's germline CDR1 is LNHDA and CDR2 SQIVND (reference sequence).

This sequence joins TRBV10-3 and TRBJ1-1; maybe TRBD1 (6 bases). V was pared by 2 bases and J by 4 bases, with 17 bases between. The V gene's germline CDR1 is ENHRY and CDR2 SYGVKD. This CDR3 comprises 16 residues. The CDR3: CAISETPYRAGTEAFF. CDR3 sequence (DNA): TGTGCCATCAGTGAGACGCCATACAGGGCGGGCACTGAAGCTTTCTTT.

This rearrangement joins TRBV10-3 to TRBJ2-7; 11 bases match TRBD1. The trim removed 6 bases at V and 4 bases at J, leaving 8 bases unmatched. Germline V gene sequence: CDR1 ENHRY, CDR2 SYGVKD. This CDR3 has 15 residues. The CDR3 loop is CAISKTDRGRYEQYF. As DNA, the CDR3 is TGTGCCATCAGCAAAACGGACAGGGGGCGATACGAGCAGTACTTC.

Comment on this clone: A much larger clone differs from this one at a single base, so this may be a read error. This sequence joins TRBV11-2 and TRBJ2-7; D not resolved. V was trimmed by 2 bases and J by 3 bases, leaving 5 bases between them. CDR1 and CDR2 from the germline V gene are SGHAT and FQNNGV. CDR3 length: 12 amino acids. This CDR3 is CASSLNYYEQYF. The CDR3 DNA is TGTGCCAGCAGCTTAAACTACTACGAGCAGTACTTC.

This clone was seen once. The chain is built from TRBV5-1 and TRBJ1-1; tentatively, D is TRBD1 (5 bases). CDR3 length: 14 residues. The germline V gene has CDR1 SGHRS and CDR2 YFSETQ. V was trimmed by 3 bases and J by 1 base, leaving 10 bases between them. The CDR3 region has the DNA TGCGCCAGCAGCTCAGCGACAGCGAACACTGAAGCTTTCTTT. This encodes CASSSATANTEAFF.

The rearrangement joins TRBV28 to TRBJ2-7, with D tentatively TRBD2 (6 bases). This CDR3 comprises 14 residues. The germline CDR1 and CDR2 sequences are MDHEN and SYDVKM. Trimming cost V 3 bases and J 1 base, with 10 bases left between them. The CDR3 DNA is TGTGCCAGCAGTTTGAGTGGGGGGTCCTACGAGCAGTACTTC. Translation gives CASSLSGGSYEQYF.

The chain employs TRBV30 and TRBJ1-1; 9 positions agree with TRBD1. CDR1 is GTSNPN and CDR2 is SVGIG in the germline V gene (reference sequence). The CDR3 covers 15 residues. V gave up 6 bases and J gave up 0 bases; unmatched junction bases: 8. In nucleotides, the CDR3 is TGTGCCTGCCACAGGGGGCGGTGGATGAACACTGAAGCTTTCTTT. This sequence encodes CACHRGRWMNTEAFF.